This T cell receptor (beta chain) appears in the sequencing data of a study of blood T cell repertoires in COVID-19. In the source study's methods: By means of reference gene primer amplification, nucleated cell counts were estimated. The protocol was immunoSEQ multiplex PCR, while the TCRdb copy is restricted to in-frame clones and leaves out a portion. V, J and clone size are taken as reported in that table, and D and trimming were inferred from the DNA itself. The sample records nearly 200,000 clones, 89% being singletons. This study enrolled people aged roughly 18 to 90 from around 26 US geographic areas. The study assigned cohorts using participant-reported clinical history. This clone showed up just once. The CDR3 consists of 15 residues. In germline, CDR1 is LNHDA, CDR2 SQIVND (reference sequence). With 3 bases removed from V and 7 bases from J, the gap between germline ends came to 16 bases.

The receptor was derived from a woman aged 18-35 years who had recovered from COVID-19. The V call is TRBV19, the J call TRBJ1-5; D perhaps matches TRBD1 (6 bases). The sample was PBMCs or T cells enriched from blood (not recorded which). The CDR3 nucleotides are TGTGCCAGTAGTATGGGCTTAGGGAGGGGGCAGCCCCAGCATTTT. This encodes CASSMGLGRGQPQHF.